These 7 T cell receptor beta chains were sequenced from one sample in a study of T cell clones after liver transplantation (dated by TCRdb to between 2019 and 2020). The time point label, read with the paper, signifies: pre-transplant. The library was prepared using the immunoSEQ multiplex PCR assay. Drawn from immuneACCESS, this table holds only the in-frame rearrangements with V and J called that TCRdb kept. Clones are partly lost; checked studies trace under half to an unresolved V gene and leave the rest unexplained. This sample gives approximately 100,000 clones in total; 82% of them show up just once. Jointly, the top ten make up about 1% of the sample. Sequenced material: CD4+ T cells from blood, taken before liver transplant. These receptors all stem from a human donor who received a liver transplant.

This chain connects TRBV7-3 to TRBJ1-3; TRBD1 might be the D (5 bases). Germline CDR1 is SGHTA and CDR2 is FQGTGA. V was clipped by 2 bases and J by 0 bases, with 5 bases between them. The CDR3 has 14 amino acids. CDR3 sequence reads: CASSLGASGNTIYF. The CDR3 region has the DNA TGTGCCAGCAGCTTAGGGGCCTCTGGAAACACCATATATTTT.

This clone was detected once. The chain recombines TRBV9 with TRBJ1-1; D gene ambiguous. This CDR3 spans 13 amino acids. Trimming took 0 bases from V and 9 from J, leaving 12 bases between them. Germline CDR1 reads SGDLS; CDR2 reads YYNGEE. The CDR3 nucleotides read TGTGCCAGCAGCGTAGCCTACGGCCTGAAAGCTTTCTTT. It encodes CASSVAYGLKAFF.

This clone was picked up one time. The chain carries TRBV5-6 and TRBJ2-2; D remains ambiguous. The CDR3 has 13 residues. Trimming removed 0 bases at V and 8 bases at J, with 8 bases between. CDR1 is SGHDT and CDR2 is YYEEEE in the germline V gene. The CDR3 reads CASSLVPAGELFF. For the CDR3, the DNA is TGTGCCAGCAGCTTGGTCCCGGCGGGGGAGCTGTTTTTT.

The V call is TRBV4-2, the J call TRBJ2-7; 9 nucleotides line up with TRBD1. J was trimmed by 7 bases and V by 0 bases; bases with no gene match: 10. CDR1 LGHNA and CDR2 YNFKEQ come from the germline V gene. This CDR3 has 16 residues. As DNA, the CDR3 is TGTGCCAGCAGCCAAGACCGGGACAGGGCATGGGATGAGCAGTACTTC. Protein sequence: CASSQDRDRAWDEQYF.

This chain uses TRBV5-6 with TRBJ2-5; D possibly uses TRBD1 or TRBD2 (5 bases each). CDR1 and CDR2 from the germline V gene are SGHDT and YYEEEE. Between the trimmed V and J ends, which lost 1 base and 1 base, there was a span of 11 bases. The CDR3 extends over 15 amino acids. The DNA of the CDR3 is TGTGCCAGCAGCTTGCCAGGGAGCTCCCAAGAGACCCAGTACTTC. Its translation is CASSLPGSSQETQYF.

The CDR3 region is CASSQEFSGSYNEQFF. CDR3 nucleotides: TGCGCCAGCAGCCAAGAGTTCTCAGGGTCCTACAATGAGCAGTTCTTC. The chain is built from TRBV4-1 and TRBJ2-1; tentatively, D is TRBD1 (5 bases). Trimming left V 0 bases short and J 1 base short, with 10 bases between. Germline CDR1 is MGHRA and CDR2 is YSYEKL. CDR3 length equals 16 residues.

This chain uses TRBV5-1 with TRBJ2-3, with 10 bases that match TRBD1. The trim removed 4 bases at V and 6 bases at J, leaving 8 bases unmatched. Per germline, CDR1 SGHRS and CDR2 YFSETQ. The CDR3 length is 15 residues. CDR3 nucleotide sequence: TGCGCCAGCAGCACCCGACAGGACAGGGGGGATACGCAGTATTTT. This translates into CASSTRQDRGDTQYF.